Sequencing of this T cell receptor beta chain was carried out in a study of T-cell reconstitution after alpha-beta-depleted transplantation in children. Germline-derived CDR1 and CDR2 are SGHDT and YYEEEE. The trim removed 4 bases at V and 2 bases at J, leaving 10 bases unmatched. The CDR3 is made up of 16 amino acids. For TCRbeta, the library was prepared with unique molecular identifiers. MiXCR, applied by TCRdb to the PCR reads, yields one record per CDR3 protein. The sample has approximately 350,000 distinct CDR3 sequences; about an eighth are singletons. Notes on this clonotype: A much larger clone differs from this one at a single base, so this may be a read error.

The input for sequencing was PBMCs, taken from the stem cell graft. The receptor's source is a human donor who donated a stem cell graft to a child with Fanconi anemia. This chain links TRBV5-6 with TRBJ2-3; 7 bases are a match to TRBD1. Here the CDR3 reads CASSAYRGDNTDTQYF. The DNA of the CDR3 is TGTGCCAGCAGCGCATACAGGGGAGATAACACAGATACGCAGTATTTT.